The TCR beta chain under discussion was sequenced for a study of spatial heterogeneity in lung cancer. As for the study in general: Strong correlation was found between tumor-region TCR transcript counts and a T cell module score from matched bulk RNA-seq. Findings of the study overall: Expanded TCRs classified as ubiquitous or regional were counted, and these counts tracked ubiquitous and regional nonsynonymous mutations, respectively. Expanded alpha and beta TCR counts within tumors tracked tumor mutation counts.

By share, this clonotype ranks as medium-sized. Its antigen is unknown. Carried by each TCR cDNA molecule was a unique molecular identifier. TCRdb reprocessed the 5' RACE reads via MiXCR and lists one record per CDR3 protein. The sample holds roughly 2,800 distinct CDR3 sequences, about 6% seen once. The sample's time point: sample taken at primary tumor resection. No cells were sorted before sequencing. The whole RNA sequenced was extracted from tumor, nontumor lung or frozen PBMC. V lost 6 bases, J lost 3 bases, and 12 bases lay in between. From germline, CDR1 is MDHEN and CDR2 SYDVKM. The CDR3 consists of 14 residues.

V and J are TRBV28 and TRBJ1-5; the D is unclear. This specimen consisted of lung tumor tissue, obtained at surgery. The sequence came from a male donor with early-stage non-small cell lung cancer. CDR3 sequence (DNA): TGTGCCAGCAGCCCTCTTGCTGTCAATCAGCCCCAGCATTTT. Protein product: CASSPLAVNQPQHF.